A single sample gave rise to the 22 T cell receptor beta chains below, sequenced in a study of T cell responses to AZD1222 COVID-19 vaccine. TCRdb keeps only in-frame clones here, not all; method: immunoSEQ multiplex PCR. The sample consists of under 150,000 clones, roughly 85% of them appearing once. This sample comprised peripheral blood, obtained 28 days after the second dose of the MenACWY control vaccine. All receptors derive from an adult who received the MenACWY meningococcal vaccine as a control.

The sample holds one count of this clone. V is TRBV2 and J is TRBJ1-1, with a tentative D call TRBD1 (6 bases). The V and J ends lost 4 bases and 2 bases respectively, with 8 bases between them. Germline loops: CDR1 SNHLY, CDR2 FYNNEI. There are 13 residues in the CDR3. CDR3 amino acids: CASSGQVNTEAFF. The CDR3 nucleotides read TGTGCCAGCAGTGGACAGGTCAACACTGAAGCTTTCTTT.

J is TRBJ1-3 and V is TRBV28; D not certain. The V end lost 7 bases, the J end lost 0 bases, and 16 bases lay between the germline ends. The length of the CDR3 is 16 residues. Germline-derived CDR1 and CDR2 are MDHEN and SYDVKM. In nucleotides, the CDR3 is TGTGCCAGCAACCCTTTTGGAGAGAGCTCTGGAAACACCATATATTTT. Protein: CASNPFGESSGNTIYF.

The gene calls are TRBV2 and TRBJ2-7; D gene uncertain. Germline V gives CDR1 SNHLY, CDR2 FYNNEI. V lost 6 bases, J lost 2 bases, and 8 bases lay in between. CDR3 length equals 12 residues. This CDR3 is CASSPGTYEQYV. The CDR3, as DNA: TGTGCCAGCAGCCCTGGAACCTACGAGCAGTACGTC.

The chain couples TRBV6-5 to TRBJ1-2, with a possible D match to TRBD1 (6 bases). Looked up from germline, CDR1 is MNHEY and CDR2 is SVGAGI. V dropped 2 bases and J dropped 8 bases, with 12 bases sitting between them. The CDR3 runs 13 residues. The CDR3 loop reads CASSYRGARGYTF. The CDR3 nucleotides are TGTGCCAGCAGTTACAGGGGGGCGCGGGGCTACACCTTC.

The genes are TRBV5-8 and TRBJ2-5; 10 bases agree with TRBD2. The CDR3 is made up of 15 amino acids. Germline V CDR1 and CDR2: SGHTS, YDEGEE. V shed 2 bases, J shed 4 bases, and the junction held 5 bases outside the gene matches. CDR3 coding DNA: TGTGCCAGCAGCTTATTAGCGGGGGGTCGAGAGACCCAGTACTTC. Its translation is CASSLLAGGRETQYF.

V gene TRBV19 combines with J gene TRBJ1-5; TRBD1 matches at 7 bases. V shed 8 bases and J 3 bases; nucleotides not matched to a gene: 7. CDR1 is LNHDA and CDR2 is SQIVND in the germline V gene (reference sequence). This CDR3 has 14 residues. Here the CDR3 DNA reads TGTGCCAGTGCTGGACAGGTGATCAATCAGCCCCAGCATTTT. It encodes CASAGQVINQPQHF.

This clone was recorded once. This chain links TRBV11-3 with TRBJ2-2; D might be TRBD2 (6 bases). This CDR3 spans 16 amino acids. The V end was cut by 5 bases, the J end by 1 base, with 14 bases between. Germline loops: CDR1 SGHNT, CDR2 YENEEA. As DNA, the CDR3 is TGTGCCAGCAGCCCCGTGCGCGGGGAGAACACCGGGGAGCTGTTTTTT. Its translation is CASSPVRGENTGELFF.

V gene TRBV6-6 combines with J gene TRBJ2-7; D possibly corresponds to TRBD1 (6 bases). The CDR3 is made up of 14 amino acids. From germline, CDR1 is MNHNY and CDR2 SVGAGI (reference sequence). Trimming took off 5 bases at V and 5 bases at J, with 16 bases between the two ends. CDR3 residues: CASSEPGDLNEQYF. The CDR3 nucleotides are TGTGCCAGCAGTGAGCCAGGGGATCTCAACGAGCAGTACTTC.

CDR3 DNA: TGCGCCAGCAGCCAAGGGGAAGTACAGGAGCAGTTCTTC. It translates to CASSQGEVQEQFF. J is TRBJ2-1 and V is TRBV4-1; D not certain. The CDR3 contains 13 residues. Trimming shortened V by 1 base and J by 10 bases, and 11 bases separated the two germline ends. CDR1 and CDR2 from the germline V gene are MGHRA and YSYEKL.

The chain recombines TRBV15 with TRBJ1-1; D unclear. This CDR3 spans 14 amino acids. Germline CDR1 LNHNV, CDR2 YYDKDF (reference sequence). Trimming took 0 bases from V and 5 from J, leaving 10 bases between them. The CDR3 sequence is CATSRERRGTEAFF. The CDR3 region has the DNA TGTGCCACCAGCAGAGAGCGTCGGGGAACTGAAGCTTTCTTT.

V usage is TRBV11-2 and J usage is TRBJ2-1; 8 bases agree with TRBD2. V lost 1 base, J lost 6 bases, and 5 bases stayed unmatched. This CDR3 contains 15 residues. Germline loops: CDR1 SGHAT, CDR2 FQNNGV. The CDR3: CASSLVSGGLNEQFF. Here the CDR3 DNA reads TGTGCCAGCAGCTTAGTGTCGGGGGGGCTCAATGAGCAGTTCTTC.

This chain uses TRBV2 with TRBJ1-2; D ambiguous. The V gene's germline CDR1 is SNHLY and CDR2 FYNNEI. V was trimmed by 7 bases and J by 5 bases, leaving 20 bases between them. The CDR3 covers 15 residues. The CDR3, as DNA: TGTGCCAGCACCCGAGCGGGGATTCCGGGGTATGGCTACACCTTC. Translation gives CASTRAGIPGYGYTF.

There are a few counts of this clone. CDR3: CASSFRGGRAFF. In DNA, the CDR3 is TGTGCCAGCAGCTTTAGGGGGGGGAGAGCTTTCTTT. J is TRBJ1-1 and V is TRBV7-2, with D maybe TRBD1 (6 bases). The CDR3 loop spans 12 amino acids. Trimming took off 3 bases at V and 10 bases at J, with 12 bases between the two ends. Germline CDR1 and CDR2: SGHTA and FQGNSA.

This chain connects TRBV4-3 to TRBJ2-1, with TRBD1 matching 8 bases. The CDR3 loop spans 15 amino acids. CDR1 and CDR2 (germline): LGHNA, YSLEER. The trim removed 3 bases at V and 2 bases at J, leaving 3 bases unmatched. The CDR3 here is CASSQDRVTYNEQFF. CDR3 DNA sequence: TGCGCCAGCAGCCAGGACAGGGTAACCTACAATGAGCAGTTCTTC.

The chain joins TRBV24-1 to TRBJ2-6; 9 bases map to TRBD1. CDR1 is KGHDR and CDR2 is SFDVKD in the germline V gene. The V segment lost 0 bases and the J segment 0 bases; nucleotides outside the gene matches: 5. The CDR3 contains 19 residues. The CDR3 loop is CATSDLQGQGPSGANVLTF. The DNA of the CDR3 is TGTGCCACCAGTGATTTGCAGGGACAGGGCCCCTCTGGGGCCAACGTCCTGACTTTC.

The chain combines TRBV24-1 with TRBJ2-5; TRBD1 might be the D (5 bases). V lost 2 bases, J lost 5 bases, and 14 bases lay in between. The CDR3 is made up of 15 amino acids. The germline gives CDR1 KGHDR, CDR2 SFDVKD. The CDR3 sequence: CATSDWGDSVETQYF. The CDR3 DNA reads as TGTGCCACCAGTGATTGGGGCGATTCAGTGGAGACCCAGTACTTC.

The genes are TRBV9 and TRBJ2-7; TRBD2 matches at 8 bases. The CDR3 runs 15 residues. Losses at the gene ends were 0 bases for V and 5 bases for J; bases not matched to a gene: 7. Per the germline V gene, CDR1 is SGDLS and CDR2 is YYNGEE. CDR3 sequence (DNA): TGTGCCAGCAGCGTAGAAGGGACTAGAGGTGACGAGCAGTACTTC. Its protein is CASSVEGTRGDEQYF.

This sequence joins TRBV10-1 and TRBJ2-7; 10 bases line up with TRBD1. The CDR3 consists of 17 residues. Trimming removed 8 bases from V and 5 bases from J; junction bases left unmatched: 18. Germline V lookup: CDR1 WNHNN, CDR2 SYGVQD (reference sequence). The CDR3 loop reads CASSDDGDRGREDEQYF. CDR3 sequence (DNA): TGCGCCAGCTCCGATGATGGGGACAGGGGCCGCGAGGACGAGCAGTACTTC.

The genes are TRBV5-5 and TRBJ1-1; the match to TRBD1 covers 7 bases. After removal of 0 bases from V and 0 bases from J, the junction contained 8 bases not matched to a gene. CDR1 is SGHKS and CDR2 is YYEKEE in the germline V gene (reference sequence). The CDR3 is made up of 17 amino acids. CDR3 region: CASSLEDPDRLNTEAFF. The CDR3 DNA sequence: TGTGCCAGCAGCTTGGAAGACCCGGACAGGTTGAACACTGAAGCTTTCTTT.

CDR3 bases: TGTGCCACCAGTGCACGACAGGGAGCCACAGATACGCAGTATTTT. Translating it yields CATSARQGATDTQYF. The rearrangement uses TRBV24-1 and TRBJ2-3; 7 bases align to TRBD1. This CDR3 contains 15 residues. Losses at the gene ends were 5 bases for V and 2 bases for J; bases not matched to a gene: 6. Germline lookup yields CDR1 KGHDR and CDR2 SFDVKD.

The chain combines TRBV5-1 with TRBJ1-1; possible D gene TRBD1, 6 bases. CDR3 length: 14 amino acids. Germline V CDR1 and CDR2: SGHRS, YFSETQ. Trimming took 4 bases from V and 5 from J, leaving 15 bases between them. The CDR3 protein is CASSQGTKGTEAFF. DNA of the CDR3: TGCGCCAGCAGCCAGGGGACTAAGGGGACTGAAGCTTTCTTT.

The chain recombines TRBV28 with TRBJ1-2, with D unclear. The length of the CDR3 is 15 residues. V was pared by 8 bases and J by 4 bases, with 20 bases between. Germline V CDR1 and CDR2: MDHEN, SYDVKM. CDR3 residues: CASHNDLGSLYGYTF. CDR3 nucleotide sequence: TGTGCCAGCCATAATGATCTGGGGTCCCTCTATGGCTACACCTTC.